The entry that follows covers one T cell receptor (beta chain) sequence. The antigen is undetermined. The data belong to a study of cytomegalovirus exposure and HLA in healthy donors. The study, taken as a whole, reports: When analyzed later, the rates of TCR association showed variation by HLA locus, with DRB1 the most and HLA-C the fewest. Most of the TCR beta V segments (in an earlier analysis) were productive either about 87% or about 30% of the time. An Asian-associated ancestry cluster reportedly showed fewer N-insertions than the approximately 700-donor mean in a later analysis.

The CDR3 sequence is 15 residues long. The germline V gene encodes CDR1 MNHEY and CDR2 SVGAGI. V dropped 2 bases and J dropped 4; count of bases not matched to a gene: 3. Healthy bone marrow donors supplied every sample. PCR employed 60 Vbeta and 13 Jbeta primers. TCRdb keeps only in-frame clones here, not all; method: immunoSEQ multiplex PCR. The sample consists of about 150,000 clones, over 70% of them appearing once. The TCR was taken from a young woman in good health and CMV-seronegative. Sequenced: PBMCs. J is TRBJ2-7 and V is TRBV6-5, with 12 bases fitting TRBD1. The CDR3 region has the DNA TGTGCCAGCAGTTACGGGACAGGGGGCGGGTACGAGCAGTACTTC. This encodes CASSYGTGGGYEQYF.